Below, 23 T cell receptor beta chains from the same sample are listed, as sequenced in a study of beta chain features in type 1 diabetes. Study outcomes and limitations: Significant though moderate, a shortening of TCRB CDR3s appeared in all four CD4+ subsets of Type 1 diabetes patients.

Investigators reverse transcribed all isolated RNA, so they sequenced expressed TCRB transcripts. Using immunoSEQ multiplex PCR, the repertoire was profiled, and TCRdb retains in-frame clones only, with some absent. The table records some 290,000 clones, roughly an eighth of them present only once. These TCRs' antigens remain unknown. Sequenced material: naive CD4+ T cells from blood. These receptors were taken from a man aged 25 to 45 with type 1 diabetes.

This chain joins TRBV4-2 and TRBJ1-1, with 9 positions matching TRBD1. Trimming took 6 bases from V and 1 from J; bases not matched to a gene: 6. CDR3 size: 15 residues. Germline V gene sequence: CDR1 LGHNA, CDR2 YNFKEQ. In nucleotides, the CDR3 is TGTGCCAGCAGATTACAGACAGGGGGGAACACTGAAGCTTTCTTT. Protein product: CASRLQTGGNTEAFF.

A note on this clone: Other DNA sequences in this sample translate to the same CDR3. The chain combines TRBV7-2 with TRBJ2-1, with TRBD1 matching 9 bases. The CDR3 spans 15 residues. V lost 5 bases, J lost 6 bases, and 8 bases stayed unmatched. Germline loops: CDR1 SGHTA, CDR2 FQGNSA. CDR3 region: CASSLTGTGTNEQFF. In DNA, the CDR3 is TGTGCCAGCAGCCTTACCGGGACAGGGACCAATGAGCAGTTCTTC.

This chain uses TRBV18 with TRBJ2-1, with TRBD2 matching 7 bases. CDR3 length: 14 residues. The germline V gene encodes CDR1 KGHSH and CDR2 LQKENI. V trimming: 6 bases; J trimming: 3 bases; junction bases outside the gene matches: 5. The CDR3 DNA reads TGTGCCAGCTCCGAGCGGGATTACTACAATGAGCAGTTCTTC. Its translation is CASSERDYYNEQFF.

This clone occurred a few times. The chain joins TRBV18 to TRBJ2-7, with D possibly being TRBD2 (5 bases). The V gene lost 3 bases and the J gene lost 6 bases, with 12 bases spanning the gap. Germline-derived CDR1 and CDR2 are KGHSH and LQKENI. This CDR3 is built from 13 residues. The CDR3 region is CASSPVIEGEQYF. CDR3 in DNA: TGTGCCAGCTCACCGGTGATCGAGGGCGAGCAGTACTTC. Based on the CDR3 plus reference TRBV18 and TRBJ2-7, the full variable domain is NAGVMQNPRHLVRRRGQEARLRCSPMKGHSHVYWYRQLPEEGLKFMVYLQKENIIDESGMPKERFSAEFPKEGPSILRIQQVVRGDSAAYFCASSPVIEGEQYFGPGTRLTVT.

This clone was seen only a few times. This chain uses TRBV19 with TRBJ2-7; 10 nucleotides align to TRBD2. The CDR3 runs to 16 residues. CDR1 is LNHDA and CDR2 is SQIVND in the germline V gene (reference sequence). V gave up 8 bases and J gave up 3 bases; unmatched junction bases: 13. The CDR3 DNA reads as TGTGCCAGTGCTGGCGCTAGCGGGAGAAGTATCTACGAGCAGTACTTC. Translated: CASAGASGRSIYEQYF.

The CDR3 DNA reads as TGTGCCAGCAGTGGGCAGGGAGGCCCAGATACGCAGTATTTT. Protein product: CASSGQGGPDTQYF. The chain combines TRBV2 with TRBJ2-3; TRBD2 might be the D (6 bases). The CDR3 consists of 14 residues. Trimming pared 4 bases from V and 4 bases from J, leaving 12 bases between. Germline V lookup: CDR1 SNHLY, CDR2 FYNNEI.

The chain couples TRBV10-3 to TRBJ2-1; perhaps TRBD2 as D (5 bases). The germline V gene encodes CDR1 ENHRY and CDR2 SYGVKD. This CDR3 region has 14 residues. The V end lost 6 bases, the J end lost 7 bases, and 16 bases lay between the germline ends. CDR3 DNA: TGTGCCATCAGGATGAGGGAAGACGGTAATGAGCAGTTCTTC. Translating it yields CAIRMREDGNEQFF.

The chain joins TRBV28 to TRBJ1-2; D is uncertain. Germline CDR1 is MDHEN and CDR2 is SYDVKM. CDR3 size: 15 residues. With 1 base removed from V and 2 bases from J, the gap between germline ends came to 11 bases. In DNA form, the CDR3 reads TGTGCCAGCAGTTTATCGCGGCGAGGGAACTATGGCTACACCTTC. It codes for CASSLSRRGNYGYTF.

As DNA, the CDR3 is TGTGCCAGCATCGCGGGACTAGGACGCTCCTACGAGCAGTACTTC. This sequence encodes CASIAGLGRSYEQYF. V usage is TRBV7-2 and J usage is TRBJ2-7, with 8 positions matching TRBD2. Germline V gives CDR1 SGHTA, CDR2 FQGNSA. With 7 bases clipped from V and 0 bases from J, the junction kept 8 bases outside the gene matches. The CDR3 sequence is 15 residues long. Full variable domain (missing parts from reference TRBV7-2 and TRBJ2-7): GAGVSQSPSNKVTEKGKDVELRCDPISGHTALYWYRQSLGQGLEFLIYFQGNSAPDKSGLPSDRFSAERTGGSVSTLTIQRTQQEDSAVYLCASIAGLGRSYEQYFGPGTRLTVT.

This clone was detected a few times. CDR3 DNA sequence: TGTGCCAGCAGCTTAGAGTCACAGGGGGGTAGCTACACCTTC. This translates into CASSLESQGGSYTF. This sequence joins TRBV7-2 and TRBJ1-2; 8 bases are shared with TRBD1. Unmatched junction bases numbered 7, after V lost 1 base and J lost 9 bases. Germline loops: CDR1 SGHTA, CDR2 FQGNSA. This CDR3 spans 14 amino acids.

The rearrangement links TRBV9 to TRBJ2-6, with unresolved D. CDR3 length: 14 residues. V lost 0 bases and J lost 4, with 5 bases in between. Germline assignment: CDR1 SGDLS and CDR2 YYNGEE. The CDR3 DNA is TGTGCCAGCAGCGTAGCTGGCGGGGCCAACGTCCTGACTTTC. Its translation: CASSVAGGANVLTF.

The rearrangement joins TRBV9 to TRBJ2-1, with TRBD2 matching over 8 bases. From germline, CDR1 is SGDLS and CDR2 YYNGEE. With V trimmed by 4 bases and J by 5 bases, 14 bases remained unmatched. The CDR3 sequence is 17 residues long. CDR3 sequence: CASSLLSAGGWNNEQFF. CDR3 nucleotides: TGTGCCAGCAGCCTCTTATCCGCGGGAGGTTGGAACAATGAGCAGTTCTTC.

To note about this clone: Other DNA variants within this sample encode the same CDR3. The rearrangement joins TRBV29-1 to TRBJ2-3; D possibly corresponds to TRBD2 (5 bases). The V gene's germline CDR1 is SQVTM and CDR2 ANQGSEA. CDR3 size: 14 residues. The V gene lost 2 bases and the J gene lost 0 bases, with 9 bases spanning the gap. The CDR3: CSVESSGSTDTQYF. The CDR3 nucleotides are TGCAGCGTTGAATCCAGCGGAAGCACAGATACGCAGTATTTT.

This clone was counted a few times. The chain couples TRBV27 to TRBJ2-7, with TRBD1 matching 7 bases. The CDR3 runs to 16 residues. Germline assignment: CDR1 MNHEY and CDR2 SMNVEV (reference sequence). J was trimmed by 0 bases and V by 5 bases; bases with no gene match: 10. Written as DNA, the CDR3 is TGTGCCAGCAGTCTCTACCTGGACAGGAGCTCCTACGAGCAGTACTTC. The encoded protein is CASSLYLDRSSYEQYF.

The sample holds a few counts of this clone. This sequence joins TRBV7-7 and TRBJ2-5; 8 nucleotides agree with TRBD1. V trimming: 7 bases; J trimming: 2 bases; junction bases outside the gene matches: 9. Germline CDR1 SSHAT, CDR2 FNYEAQ (reference sequence). The CDR3 has 15 residues. CDR3 in amino acids: CASTQTGVRQETQYF. The DNA of the CDR3 is TGTGCCAGCACCCAGACAGGGGTCCGACAAGAGACCCAGTACTTC.

The table lists this clone with a few counts. This chain joins TRBV27 and TRBJ1-1, with a weak D call TRBD1 (6 bases). This CDR3 has 15 amino acids. The V and J ends lost 4 bases and 4 bases respectively, with 16 bases between them. Germline V CDR1 and CDR2: MNHEY, SMNVEV (reference sequence). The CDR3 DNA is TGTGCCAGCAGTTCTAGGGGGACACGAGGCACTGAAGCTTTCTTT. The encoded protein is CASSSRGTRGTEAFF.

This clone occurred a few times. The CDR3 nucleotides read TGTGCCAGCAGTTACCCCGGGACTAGCGGGAGGAAATCGAAGTACTTC. Encoded protein: CASSYPGTSGRKSKYF. The chain recombines TRBV6-6 with TRBJ2-7; 15 positions match TRBD2. The trim removed 2 bases at V and 11 bases at J, leaving 10 bases unmatched. CDR3 length equals 16 residues. Germline CDR1 is MNHNY and CDR2 is SVGAGI (reference sequence).

This clone was counted a few times. This sequence joins TRBV28 and TRBJ2-1; D call uncertain. CDR1 is MDHEN and CDR2 is SYDVKM in the germline V gene. The CDR3 has 11 residues. V shed 2 bases and J shed 8 bases, with 4 bases lying between them. CDR3 amino acids: CASSLVDEQFF. The CDR3 DNA sequence: TGTGCCAGCAGTTTAGTCGATGAGCAGTTCTTC.

This clone was recorded a few times. The rearrangement links TRBV6-6 to TRBJ2-7; 7 positions agree with TRBD2. Unmatched junction bases numbered 7, after V lost 2 bases and J lost 3 bases. The CDR3 is made up of 15 amino acids. CDR1 MNHNY and CDR2 SVGAGI come from the germline V gene (reference sequence). CDR3 sequence: CASSYRTSFDYEQYF. CDR3 bases: TGTGCCAGCAGTTACCGGACTAGTTTCGACTACGAGCAGTACTTC.

The chain has TRBV19 and TRBJ1-5; D unresolved. The V gene lost 9 bases and the J gene lost 0 bases, with 9 bases spanning the gap. The CDR3 sequence is 13 residues long. CDR1 is LNHDA and CDR2 is SQIVND in the germline V gene (reference sequence). The DNA of the CDR3 is TGTGCCAGCCAGTCTTATAGCAATCAGCCCCAGCATTTT. This translates into CASQSYSNQPQHF.

This clone was detected only a few times. The chain uses TRBV7-3 and TRBJ2-1; 9 nucleotides match TRBD2. Germline V gene sequence: CDR1 SGHTA, CDR2 FQGTGA. V was pared by 1 base and J by 10 bases, with 2 bases of the junction left unmatched. CDR3 length equals 13 residues. The CDR3 loop reads CASSLMREGEQFF. The CDR3 DNA reads TGTGCCAGCAGCTTAATGCGGGAGGGAGAGCAGTTCTTC.

The chain uses TRBV2 and TRBJ2-7; 10 bases map to TRBD1. There are 13 residues in the CDR3. Unmatched junction bases numbered 3, after V lost 8 bases and J lost 2 bases. Germline loops: CDR1 SNHLY, CDR2 FYNNEI. As DNA, the CDR3 is TGTGCCAGCGGGGGACAGGGGCCCTACGAGCAGTACTTC. This translates into CASGGQGPYEQYF.

The V and J genes are TRBV28 and TRBJ2-1; D is ambiguous. From germline, CDR1 is MDHEN and CDR2 SYDVKM. This CDR3 has 14 amino acids. Trimming cost V 7 bases and J 0 bases, with 10 bases left between them. The CDR3: CASKVLSSYNEQFF. In DNA form, the CDR3 reads TGTGCCAGCAAAGTGTTGAGCTCCTACAATGAGCAGTTCTTC.